This TCR beta chain comes out of a study of T cells in Graves' hyperthyroidism and ophthalmopathy. Study context: Peripheral blood was collected at initial diagnosis, before any treatment.

There were TCR beta CDR3 regions amplified from RNA transcripts. First-round RT-PCR of the TCR CDR3 relied on the HTBI primer set. MiXCR, run by TCRdb on the multiplex PCR reads, gives a single entry per CDR3 protein. The sample contains about 410,000 distinct CDR3 sequences, over 12% of which appear only once. Diagnosis relied on clinical symptoms, serum thyroxine and TRAb, thyroid ultrasound and orbital computed tomography. This clonotype has ten or more counts. The antigen is unknown. The study's findings and limits: The model foresaw ophthalmopathy a median about 6.5 months prior to onset.

What was sequenced was blood. The receptor was derived from a man aged 18-30 years with Graves' ophthalmopathy.

This CDR3 reads CSDLTDQNEKLFF. In DNA, the CDR3 is TGCAGCGACTTGACAGATCAGAATGAAAAACTGTTTTTT. The chain joins TRBV29-1 to TRBJ1-4, with D possibly matching TRBD1 (5 bases). Trimming pared 7 bases from V and 5 bases from J, leaving 14 bases between. This CDR3 comprises 13 residues. Germline V gene sequence: CDR1 SQVTM, CDR2 ANQGSEA.